This entry concerns a single TCR beta chain. V gave up 1 base and J gave up 3 bases, with 12 bases separating them. From germline, CDR1 is MGHDK and CDR2 SYGVNS. This CDR3 has 15 residues. These data are taken from a study of technical replicates of blood from several donors. The repertoire was sequenced with immunoSEQ multiplex PCR; TCRdb's copy has only in-frame clones and lacks some. The data hold tens of thousands of clones, with roughly 93% observed a single time. The clonotype was recovered from a human donor in good health. The V call is TRBV25-1, the J call TRBJ1-1; TRBD1 is a possible D gene (6 bases). The sequenced material came from T cells isolated from PBMCs. CDR3 loop: CASSESRGRDTEAFF. The CDR3 DNA is TGTGCCAGCAGTGAATCCAGGGGTCGGGACACTGAAGCTTTCTTT.